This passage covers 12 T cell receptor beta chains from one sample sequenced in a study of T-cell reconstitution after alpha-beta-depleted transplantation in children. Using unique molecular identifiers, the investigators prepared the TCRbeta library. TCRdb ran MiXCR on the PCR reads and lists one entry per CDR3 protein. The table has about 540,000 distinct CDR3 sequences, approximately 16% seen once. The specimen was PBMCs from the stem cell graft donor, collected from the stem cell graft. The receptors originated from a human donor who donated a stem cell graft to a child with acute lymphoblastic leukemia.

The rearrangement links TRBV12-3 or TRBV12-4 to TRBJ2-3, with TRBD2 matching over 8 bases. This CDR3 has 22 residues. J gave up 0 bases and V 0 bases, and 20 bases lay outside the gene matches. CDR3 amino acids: CASSLAQGSSGRFRYSTDTQYF. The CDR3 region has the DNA TGTGCCAGCAGTTTAGCGCAGGGGTCCAGCGGGAGATTTAGGTACAGCACAGATACGCAGTATTTT.

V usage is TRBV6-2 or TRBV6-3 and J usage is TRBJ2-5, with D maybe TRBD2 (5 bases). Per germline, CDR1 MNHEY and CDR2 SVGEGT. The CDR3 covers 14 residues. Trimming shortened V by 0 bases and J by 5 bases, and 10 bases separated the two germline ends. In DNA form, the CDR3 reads TGTGCCAGCAGTTACTCGACCGGCGGGGAGACCCAGTACTTC. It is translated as CASSYSTGGETQYF.

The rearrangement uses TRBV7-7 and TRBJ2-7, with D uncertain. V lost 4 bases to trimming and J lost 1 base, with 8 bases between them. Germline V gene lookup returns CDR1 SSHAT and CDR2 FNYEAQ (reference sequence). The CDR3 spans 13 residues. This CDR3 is CASSSRFSYEQYF. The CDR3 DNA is TGTGCCAGCAGCTCGAGATTTTCCTACGAGCAGTACTTC.

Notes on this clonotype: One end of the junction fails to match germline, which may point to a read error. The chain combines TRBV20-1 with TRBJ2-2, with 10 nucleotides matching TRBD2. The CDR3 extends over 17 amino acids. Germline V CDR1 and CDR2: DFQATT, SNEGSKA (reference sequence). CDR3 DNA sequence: TGCTGTGCTCCCGTGGAGCGGGAGGGCCTATGGACCGGGGAGCTGTTTTTT. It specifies CCAPVEREGLWTGELFF.

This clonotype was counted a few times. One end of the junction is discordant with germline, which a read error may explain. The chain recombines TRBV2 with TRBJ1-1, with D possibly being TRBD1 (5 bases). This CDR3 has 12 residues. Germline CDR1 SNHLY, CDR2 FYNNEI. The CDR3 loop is CASGETAGEWVF. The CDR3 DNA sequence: TGTGCCAGCGGGGAGACAGCGGGGGAATGGGTCTTT.

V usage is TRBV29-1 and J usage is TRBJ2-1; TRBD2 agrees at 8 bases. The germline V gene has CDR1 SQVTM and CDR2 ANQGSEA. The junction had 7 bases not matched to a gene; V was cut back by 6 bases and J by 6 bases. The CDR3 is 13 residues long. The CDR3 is CSVAGTSPNEQFF. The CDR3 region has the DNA TGCAGCGTCGCAGGGACTAGTCCCAATGAGCAGTTCTTC.

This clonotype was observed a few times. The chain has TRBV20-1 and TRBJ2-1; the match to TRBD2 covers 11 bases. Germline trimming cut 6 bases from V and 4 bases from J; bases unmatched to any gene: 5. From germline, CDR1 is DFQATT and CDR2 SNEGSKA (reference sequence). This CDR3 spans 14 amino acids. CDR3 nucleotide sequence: TGCAGTGCCGGGACTAGCGGAGATTACAATGAGCAGTTCTTC. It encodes CSAGTSGDYNEQFF.

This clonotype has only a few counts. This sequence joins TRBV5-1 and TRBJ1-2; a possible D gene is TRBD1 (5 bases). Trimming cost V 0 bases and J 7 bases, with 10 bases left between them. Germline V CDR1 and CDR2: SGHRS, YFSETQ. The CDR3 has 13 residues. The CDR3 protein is CASSLVGDPGYTF. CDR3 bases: TGCGCCAGCAGCTTGGTAGGGGATCCTGGCTACACCTTC.

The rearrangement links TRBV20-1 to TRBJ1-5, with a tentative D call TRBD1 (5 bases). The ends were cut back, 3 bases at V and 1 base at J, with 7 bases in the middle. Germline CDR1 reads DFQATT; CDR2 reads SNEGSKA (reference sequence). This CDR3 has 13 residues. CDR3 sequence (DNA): TGCAGTGCTAGTAAGGGGAGCAATCAGCCCCAGCATTTT. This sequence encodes CSASKGSNQPQHF.

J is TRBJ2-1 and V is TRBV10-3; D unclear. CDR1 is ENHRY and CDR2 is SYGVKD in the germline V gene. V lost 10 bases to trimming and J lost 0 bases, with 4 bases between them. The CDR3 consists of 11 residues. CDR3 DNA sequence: TGTGCCAGCCTCTCCTACAATGAGCAGTTCTTC. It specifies CASLSYNEQFF.

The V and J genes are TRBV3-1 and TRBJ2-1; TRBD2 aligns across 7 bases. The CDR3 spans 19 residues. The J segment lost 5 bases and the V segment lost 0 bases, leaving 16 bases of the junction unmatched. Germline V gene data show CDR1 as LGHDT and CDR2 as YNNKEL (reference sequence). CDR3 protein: CASSQESRPIAGRHNEQFF. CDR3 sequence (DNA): TGTGCCAGCAGCCAAGAGTCTCGGCCGATAGCGGGTCGGCACAATGAGCAGTTCTTC.

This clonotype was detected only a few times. The CDR3 region is CASSKARQGSSYNEQFF. CDR3 in DNA: TGCGCCAGCAGCAAAGCCCGACAGGGAAGCTCCTACAATGAGCAGTTCTTC. This chain connects TRBV5-1 to TRBJ2-1; 7 bases map to TRBD1. Germline trimming cut 4 bases from V and 0 bases from J; bases unmatched to any gene: 10. Germline V gives CDR1 SGHRS, CDR2 YFSETQ. The CDR3 is 17 residues long.